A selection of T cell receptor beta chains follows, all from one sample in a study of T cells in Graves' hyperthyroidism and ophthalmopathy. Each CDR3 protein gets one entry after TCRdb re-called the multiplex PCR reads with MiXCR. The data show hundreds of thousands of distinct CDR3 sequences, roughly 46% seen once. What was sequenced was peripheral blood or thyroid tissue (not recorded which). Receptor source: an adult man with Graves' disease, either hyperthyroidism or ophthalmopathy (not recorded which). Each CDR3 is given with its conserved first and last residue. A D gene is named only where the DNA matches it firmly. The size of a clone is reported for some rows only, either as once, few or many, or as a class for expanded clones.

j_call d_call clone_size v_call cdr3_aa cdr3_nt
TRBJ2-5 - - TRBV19 CASSIRAETQYF TGTGCCAGTAGTATAAGGGCCGAGACCCAGTACTTC
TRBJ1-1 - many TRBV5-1 CASKVMVNTEAFF TGCGCCAGCAAGGTTATGGTGAACACTGAAGCTTTCTTT
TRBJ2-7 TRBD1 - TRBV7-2 CASSLTGAGHEQYF TGTGCCAGCAGCTTGACAGGGGCGGGCCACGAGCAGTACTTC
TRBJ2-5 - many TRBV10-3 CAISESSSKVQETQYF TGTGCCATCAGTGAGTCGTCCTCCAAGGTTCAAGAGACCCAGTACTTC
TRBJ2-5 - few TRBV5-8 CASSFLRTELRGETQYF TGTGCCAGCAGCTTCCTGCGGACAGAGCTAAGGGGAGAGACCCAGTACTTC
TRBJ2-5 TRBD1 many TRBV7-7 CASSRDRKETQYF TGTGCTAGCAGCAGGGACAGAAAAGAGACCCAGTACTTC
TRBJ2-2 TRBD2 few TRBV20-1 CSASWLAGASGELFF TGCAGTGCTAGCTGGCTAGCGGGAGCTAGCGGGGAGCTGTTTTTT
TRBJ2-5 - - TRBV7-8 CASSLLLGPREGQWYF TGTGCCAGCAGCTTATTACTTGGACCCCGGGAAGGACAGTGGTACTTC
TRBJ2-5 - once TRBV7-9 CASSPGGGGQPQYF TGTGCCAGCAGCCCTGGAGGGGGAGGTCAGCCCCAGTACTTC
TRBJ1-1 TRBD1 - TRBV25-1 CASSGRTGPNTEAFF TGTGCCAGCAGTGGTCGGACAGGACCAAACACTGAAGCTTTCTTT
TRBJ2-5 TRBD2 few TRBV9 CASSVEGLAGIETQYF TGTGCCAGCAGCGTAGAAGGGCTAGCGGGGATAGAGACCCAGTACTTC
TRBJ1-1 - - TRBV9 CASSARAMNTEAFF TGTGCCAGCAGCGCTCGGGCCATGAACACTGAAGCTTTCTTT
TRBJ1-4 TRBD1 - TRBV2 CASYGGQGAFNEKLFF TGTGCCAGCTACGGGGGACAGGGGGCTTTTAATGAAAAACTGTTTTTT
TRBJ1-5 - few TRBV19 CASTRGNQPQHF TGTGCCAGTACCAGAGGCAATCAGCCCCAGCATTTT
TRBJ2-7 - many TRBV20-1 CSARVPVSYEQYF TGCAGTGCTAGAGTCCCGGTCTCCTACGAGCAGTACTTC
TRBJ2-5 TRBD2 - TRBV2 CASSGGLAGVDLLETQYF TGTGCCAGCAGCGGGGGACTAGCGGGAGTCGACTTGTTGGAGACCCAGTACTTC
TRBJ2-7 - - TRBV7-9 CASRGSLSYEQYF TGTGCCAGCAGGGGGTCACTCTCCTACGAGCAGTACTTC
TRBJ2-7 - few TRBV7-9 CASSARDSDYEQYF TGTGCCAGCAGCGCCCGGGACTCGGACTACGAGCAGTACTTC
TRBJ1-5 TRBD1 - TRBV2 CASSDAPGTGGLIQPQHF TGTGCCAGCAGTGATGCCCCCGGGACAGGGGGCCTAATTCAGCCCCAGCATTTT
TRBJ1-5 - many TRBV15 CATSRDFQGSQPQHF TGTGCCACCAGCAGAGATTTTCAGGGTTCTCAGCCCCAGCATTTT
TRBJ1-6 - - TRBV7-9 CASSSYPQGPLHF TGTGCCAGCAGTTCATACCCCCAGGGGCCCCTCCACTTT
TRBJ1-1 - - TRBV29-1 CSLEGGRTEAFF TGCAGCTTGGAGGGGGGGCGGACTGAAGCTTTCTTT
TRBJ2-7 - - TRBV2 CASNPPGGGSYEQYF TGTGCCAGCAACCCCCCTGGAGGTGGCTCCTACGAGCAGTACTTC
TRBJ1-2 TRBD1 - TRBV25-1 CASSEQQQGLHYGYTF TGTGCCAGCAGTGAGCAACAACAGGGGTTACACTATGGCTACACCTTC
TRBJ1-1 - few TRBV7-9 CASSLRGTDTEAFF TGTGCCAGCAGCTTGAGGGGGACCGACACTGAAGCTTTCTTT
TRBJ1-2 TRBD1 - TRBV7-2 CASSSIIQAGGERDYGYTF TGTGCCAGCAGCTCAATCATACAGGCAGGGGGCGAGAGGGACTATGGCTACACCTTC
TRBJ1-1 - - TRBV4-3 CASSPRGAGAEAFF TGCGCCAGCAGCCCGAGGGGGGCAGGGGCTGAAGCTTTCTTT
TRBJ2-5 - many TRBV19 CASSTPPETQYF TGTGCCAGTAGTACTCCCCCAGAGACCCAGTACTTC
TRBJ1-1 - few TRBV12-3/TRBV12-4 CASSPRVTEAFF TGTGCCAGCAGCCCCAGGGTTACTGAAGCTTTCTTT
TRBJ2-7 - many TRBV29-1 CSVPMGYAQYF TGCAGCGTCCCAATGGGGTACGCGCAGTACTTC
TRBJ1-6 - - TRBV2 CASSLGEVELNLSPLHF TGTGCCAGCAGCTTGGGTGAGGTGGAGTTAAATCTTTCACCCCTCCACTTT
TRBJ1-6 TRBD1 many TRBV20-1 CSARGTGDNSPLHF TGCAGTGCTAGAGGGACAGGGGATAATTCACCCCTCCACTTT
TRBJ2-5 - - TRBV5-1 CASSFPEQETQYF TGCGCCAGCAGCTTTCCGGAGCAAGAGACCCAGTACTTC
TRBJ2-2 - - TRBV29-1 CSVDSQPNTGELFF TGCAGCGTTGATTCCCAGCCCAACACCGGGGAGCTGTTTTTT
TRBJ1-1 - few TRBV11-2 CASSSVLGGGTEAFF TGTGCCAGCAGCTCCGTATTGGGGGGCGGCACTGAAGCTTTCTTT
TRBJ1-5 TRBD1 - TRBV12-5 CASRFGQGRSANQPQHF TGTGCCAGCAGATTTGGACAGGGGCGGAGTGCCAATCAGCCCCAGCATTTT
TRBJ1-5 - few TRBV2 CASSGAGNSNQPQHF TGTGCCAGCAGTGGGGCAGGCAATAGCAATCAGCCCCAGCATTTT
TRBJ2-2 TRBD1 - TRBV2 CASRQGQAGHGELFF TGTGCCAGCAGACAAGGACAGGCCGGACACGGGGAGCTGTTTTTT
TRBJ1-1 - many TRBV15 CATSRGGVGTEAFF TGTGCCACCAGCAGGGGAGGGGTAGGGACTGAAGCTTTCTTT
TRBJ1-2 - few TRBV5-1 CASSLDHGAGGYTF TGCGCCAGCAGCTTGGATCACGGGGCAGGTGGCTACACCTTC
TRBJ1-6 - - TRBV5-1 CASSNGTRSPLHF TGCGCCAGCAGCAACGGGACTAGATCACCCCTCCACTTT
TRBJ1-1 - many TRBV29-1 CSVDTGSNTEAFF TGCAGCGTTGATACAGGGAGCAACACTGAAGCTTTCTTT
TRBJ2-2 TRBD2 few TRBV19 CASSTPGQRGVTGELFF TGTGCCAGTAGTACGCCAGGGCAGCGGGGAGTCACCGGGGAGCTGTTTTTT
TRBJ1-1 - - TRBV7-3 CASSQDPGGPEAFF TGCGCCAGCAGCCAAGATCCCGGCGGGCCCGAAGCTTTCTTT
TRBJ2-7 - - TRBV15 CATSGTRYEQYF TGTGCCACCAGCGGGACCCGGTACGAGCAGTACTTC
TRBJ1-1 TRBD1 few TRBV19 CASSGGQGTQNTEAFF TGTGCCAGTAGTGGGGGACAGGGGACCCAGAACACTGAAGCTTTCTTT
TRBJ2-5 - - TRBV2 CASVSGYQETQYF TGTGCCAGCGTTAGCGGTTACCAAGAGACCCAGTACTTC
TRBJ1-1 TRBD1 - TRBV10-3 CAISERGQEAFF TGTGCCATCAGTGAGAGGGGACAGGAAGCTTTCTTT